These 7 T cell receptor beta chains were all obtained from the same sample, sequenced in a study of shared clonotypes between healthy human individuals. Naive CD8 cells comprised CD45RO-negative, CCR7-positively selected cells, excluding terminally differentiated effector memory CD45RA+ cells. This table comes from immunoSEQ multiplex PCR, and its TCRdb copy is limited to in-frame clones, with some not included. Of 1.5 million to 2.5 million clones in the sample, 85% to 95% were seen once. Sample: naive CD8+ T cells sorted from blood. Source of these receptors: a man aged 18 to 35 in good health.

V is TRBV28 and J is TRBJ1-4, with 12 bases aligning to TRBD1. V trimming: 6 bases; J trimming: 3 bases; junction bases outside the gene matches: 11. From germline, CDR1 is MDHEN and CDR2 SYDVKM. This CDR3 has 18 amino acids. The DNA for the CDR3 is TGTGCCAGCAGCCGCCGGGACAGGGGGCATGGGGCTAATGAAAAACTGTTTTTT. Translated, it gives CASSRRDRGHGANEKLFF.

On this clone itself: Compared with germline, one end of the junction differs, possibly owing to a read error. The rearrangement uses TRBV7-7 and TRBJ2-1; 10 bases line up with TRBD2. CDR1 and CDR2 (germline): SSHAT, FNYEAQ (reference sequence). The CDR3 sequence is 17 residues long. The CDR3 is CASSLVVASGSFDEQFF. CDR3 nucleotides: TGTGCTAGCAGCTTAGTTGTGGCTAGCGGGAGTTTCGATGAGCAGTTCTTC.

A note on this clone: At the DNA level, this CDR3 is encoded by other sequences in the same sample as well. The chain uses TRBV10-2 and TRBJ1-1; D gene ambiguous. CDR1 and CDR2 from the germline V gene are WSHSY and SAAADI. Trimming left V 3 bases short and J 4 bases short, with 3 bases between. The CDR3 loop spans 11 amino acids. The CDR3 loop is CASSDGTEAFF. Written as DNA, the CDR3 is TGCGCCAGCAGTGATGGCACTGAAGCTTTCTTT.

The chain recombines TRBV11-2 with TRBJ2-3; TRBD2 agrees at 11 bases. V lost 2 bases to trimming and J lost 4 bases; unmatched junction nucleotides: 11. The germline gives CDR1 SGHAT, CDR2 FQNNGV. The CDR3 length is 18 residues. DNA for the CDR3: TGTGCCAGCAGCTTATCTTGGACTAGCGGGCCGGGAGCAGATACGCAGTATTTT. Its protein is CASSLSWTSGPGADTQYF.

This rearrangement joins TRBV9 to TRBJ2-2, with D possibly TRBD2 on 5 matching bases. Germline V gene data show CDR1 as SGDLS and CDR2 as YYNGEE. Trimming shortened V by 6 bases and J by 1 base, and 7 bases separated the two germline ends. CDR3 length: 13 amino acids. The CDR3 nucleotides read TGTGCCAGCAACCGGGGGAACACCGGGGAGCTGTTTTTT. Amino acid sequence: CASNRGNTGELFF.

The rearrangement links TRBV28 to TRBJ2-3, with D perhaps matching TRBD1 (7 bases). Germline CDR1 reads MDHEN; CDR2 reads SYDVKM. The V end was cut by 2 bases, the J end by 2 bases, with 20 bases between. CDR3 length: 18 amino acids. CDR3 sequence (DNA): TGTGCCAGCAGTTTACCCAGGGGGAGGTCATTTTCCACAGATACGCAGTATTTT. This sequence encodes CASSLPRGRSFSTDTQYF.

The CDR3 region is CASSEPLTGVQDTEAFF. The CDR3 nucleotides read TGTGCCAGCAGTGAACCCCTGACAGGGGTACAGGACACTGAAGCTTTCTTT. The V gene is TRBV6-1, the J gene TRBJ1-1; 8 bases match TRBD1. The J segment lost 3 bases and the V segment lost 2 bases, leaving 11 bases of the junction unmatched. Germline CDR1 MNHNS, CDR2 SASEGT. This CDR3 region has 17 residues.